This T cell receptor (beta chain) was profiled in a study of blood T cell repertoires in COVID-19. TCRdb's table, derived via immunoSEQ multiplex PCR, lists solely in-frame clones and lacks some. The data hold approximately 210,000 clones, with more than 75% observed a single time. Germline V gene lookup returns CDR1 MNHEY and CDR2 SVGAGI. The trim removed 6 bases at V and 3 bases at J, leaving 7 bases unmatched. The CDR3 loop spans 15 amino acids. The chain employs TRBV6-5 and TRBJ2-7, with TRBD2 matching over 11 bases. The sample was peripheral blood. This clonotype was sampled from a human donor in a cohort sampled during active COVID-19. As DNA, the CDR3 is TGTGCCAGCAGCGAGACTAGCGGGGAGAACTACGAGCAGTACTTC. Translation gives CASSETSGENYEQYF.